One sample yielded the 12 T cell receptor beta chains listed below, sequenced in a study of PD-1 blockade in classical Hodgkin lymphoma. Sequenced by immunoSEQ multiplex PCR; TCRdb stores in-frame clones only, minus some. The sample shows roughly 18,000 clones, about three quarters of them seen only once. The time point is: cycle 4 day 1 (C4D1), after more than 5 weeks of nivolumab. Every single patient, without exception, relapsed after autologous stem cell transplantation, and brentuximab vedotin exposure varied. Thawed PBMCs underwent magnetic negative selection to yield purified CD4+ T cells. Material: CD4+ T cells from blood, obtained before the fourth cycle of nivolumab. These receptors were collected from a human donor with classical Hodgkin lymphoma.

The chain is built from TRBV9 and TRBJ1-4; D remains ambiguous. V dropped 0 bases and J dropped 10 bases, with 10 bases sitting between them. Germline values: CDR1 SGDLS, CDR2 YYNGEE. The CDR3 spans 13 residues. Written as DNA, the CDR3 is TGTGCCAGCAGCGTAGAGACTGGCGGAAAACTGTTTTTT. Protein product: CASSVETGGKLFF.

Only a few counts were recorded for this clone. J is TRBJ1-2 and V is TRBV28; 7 positions match TRBD1. Germline V CDR1 and CDR2: MDHEN, SYDVKM. There are 14 residues in the CDR3. The V and J ends lost 1 base and 4 bases, in that order; junction bases with no gene match: 3. CDR3 coding DNA: TGTGCCAGCAGTTTATCGGCAGGGGGCTATGGCTACACCTTC. Its translation: CASSLSAGGYGYTF.

The chain couples TRBV15 to TRBJ2-5; the D is unclear. Germline V lookup: CDR1 LNHNV, CDR2 YYDKDF (reference sequence). CDR3 size: 13 residues. The V end lost 1 base, the J end lost 5 bases, and 8 bases lay between the germline ends. The CDR3 DNA is TGTGCCACCAGCAGAGCCCCTGGGGAGACCCAGTACTTC. Translation: CATSRAPGETQYF.

This CDR3 reads CASSVGSGSYNEQFF. The CDR3 DNA reads as TGTGCCAGCAGCGTAGGGAGCGGGAGTTACAATGAGCAGTTCTTC. This rearrangement joins TRBV9 to TRBJ2-1; 8 bases line up with TRBD2. The germline CDR1 and CDR2 sequences are SGDLS and YYNGEE. The ends lost 0 bases at V and 4 bases at J; junction bases unmatched: 3. This CDR3 contains 15 residues.

This CDR3 is CASRLAGYEQFF. The CDR3 DNA reads as TGTGCCAGCAGGCTAGCGGGATATGAGCAGTTCTTC. This chain links TRBV14 with TRBJ2-1; TRBD2 matches 9 bases. Trimming at V came to 6 bases and at J to 8 bases, leaving 2 bases not matched to a gene. The CDR3 covers 12 residues. From germline, CDR1 is SGHDN and CDR2 FVKESK.

V usage is TRBV6-5 and J usage is TRBJ1-1; D is uncertain. The CDR3 has 13 residues. Germline V gene data show CDR1 as MNHEY and CDR2 as SVGAGI. The V end was cut by 1 base, the J end by 5 bases, with 8 bases between. This CDR3 reads CASSYWQYTEAFF. The CDR3 DNA reads TGTGCCAGCAGTTACTGGCAGTATACTGAAGCTTTCTTT.

This chain connects TRBV5-8 to TRBJ2-4; TRBD2 might be the D (5 bases). Per germline, CDR1 SGHTS and CDR2 YDEGEE. V was clipped by 3 bases and J by 3 bases, with 7 bases between them. There are 13 residues in the CDR3. CDR3 sequence: CASSSRDKNIQYF. As DNA, the CDR3 is TGTGCCAGCAGCTCTCGGGACAAAAACATTCAGTACTTC.

The chain employs TRBV18 and TRBJ1-1; no firm D call. This CDR3 spans 13 amino acids. From germline, CDR1 is KGHSH and CDR2 LQKENI. Trimming left V 3 bases short and J 3 bases short, with 8 bases between. This CDR3 is CASSPIEDTEAFF. The CDR3 nucleotides read TGTGCCAGCTCACCCATTGAAGACACTGAAGCTTTCTTT.

This chain connects TRBV18 to TRBJ1-3; unclear D gene. The CDR3 sequence is 15 residues long. Germline-derived CDR1 and CDR2 are KGHSH and LQKENI. V was trimmed by 5 bases and J by 2 bases, leaving 13 bases between them. Written as DNA, the CDR3 is TGTGCCAGCTCAACCCAAGACTCGACTGGAAACACCATATATTTT. Translation: CASSTQDSTGNTIYF. Drawing the rest from reference TRBV18 and TRBJ1-3, the complete variable domain is NAGVMQNPRHLVRRRGQEARLRCSPMKGHSHVYWYRQLPEEGLKFMVYLQKENIIDESGMPKERFSAEFPKEGPSILRIQQVVRGDSAAYFCASSTQDSTGNTIYFGEGSWLTVV.

The chain combines TRBV5-5 with TRBJ1-2; D uncertain. Germline lookup yields CDR1 SGHKS and CDR2 YYEKEE (reference sequence). This CDR3 has 13 amino acids. Trimming shortened V by 5 bases and J by 7 bases, and 15 bases separated the two germline ends. CDR3 coding DNA: TGTGCCAGCAGTCATCTAAAGGAGGCTGGCTACACCTTC. It specifies CASSHLKEAGYTF. Full variable domain (remainder filled in from reference TRBV5-5 and TRBJ1-2): DAGVTQSPTHLIKTRGQQVTLRCSPISGHKSVSWYQQVLGQGPQFIFQYYEKEERGRGNFPDRFSARQFPNYSSELNVNALLLGDSALYLCASSHLKEAGYTFGSGTRLTVV.

The chain links TRBV28 to TRBJ1-2, with D unresolved. This CDR3 has 13 amino acids. With 3 bases removed from V and 4 bases from J, the gap between germline ends came to 9 bases. The germline V gene encodes CDR1 MDHEN and CDR2 SYDVKM. The CDR3 DNA is TGTGCCAGCAGTTTTCAGGCCTTCTATGGCTACACCTTC. Its translation: CASSFQAFYGYTF.

The rearrangement joins TRBV5-4 to TRBJ2-1; TRBD2 matches at 7 bases. This CDR3 spans 15 amino acids. V was pared by 4 bases and J by 5 bases, with 9 bases of the junction left unmatched. Germline V lookup: CDR1 SGHNT, CDR2 YYREEE (reference sequence). CDR3: CASSPHGGGNNEQFF. The DNA of the CDR3 is TGTGCCAGCAGCCCCCATGGGGGGGGTAACAATGAGCAGTTCTTC.